The TCR beta chain described here comes from a study of molecular identifiers for immune sequencing clone quantification. This clonotype was detected ten times or more. The CDR3 contains 15 residues. The germline V and J ends were trimmed by 2 bases and 4 bases, with 14 bases remaining between them. Germline assignment: CDR1 SNHLY and CDR2 FYNNEI. TCRdb reanalysed the PCR reads using MiXCR and keeps one entry per CDR3 protein. The profile shows more than 450,000 distinct CDR3 sequences, about a fifth of them singletons. This chain connects TRBV2 to TRBJ1-2; D not resolved. The material sequenced was naive CD8+ T cells from blood, with Jurkat cell RNA spiked in. Subset specified: FACS-sorted CD8+CD4-CCR7+CD45RA+ naive T cells. The sequence came from a human donor in good health. Some libraries in this study had Jurkat cell RNA spiked in. The CDR3 coding sequence is TGTGCCAGCAGTGAATTTTCCGGGTCCCCCTATGGCTACACCTTC. Encoded protein: CASSEFSGSPYGYTF.